This T cell receptor beta chain is from a study of cytomegalovirus exposure and HLA in healthy donors. Each donor's status was that of a healthy bone marrow donor. PCR was performed using 60 Vbeta and 13 Jbeta primers. The assay was immunoSEQ multiplex PCR, and TCRdb's table has in-frame clones only and misses some. The sample data list 150,000 or so clones. As to this clone: Its antigen is unknown.

The J segment lost 5 bases and the V segment lost 3 bases, leaving 1 base of the junction unmatched. Germline V lookup: CDR1 SGHTA, CDR2 FQGTGA. This CDR3 spans 13 amino acids. Study-level results: On later analysis, the bulk of CMV-associated TCR beta chains appeared to be HLA-restricted.

The source is a woman aged 45-65 years in good health and CMV-seronegative. The V and J genes are TRBV7-3 and TRBJ2-4; 7 nucleotides agree with TRBD1. Sequencing used PBMCs. The CDR3 sequence: CASSLGQQNIQYF. The CDR3 DNA is TGTGCCAGCAGCTTGGGACAGCAAAACATTCAGTACTTC.